Detailed here is one T cell receptor (beta chain). The sample is drawn from a study of blood T cell repertoires in COVID-19. On the study more broadly: Some COVID-19 samples were acute and others convalescent; all came from the United States, Italy and Spain. Sample material is recorded as cDNA or gDNA derived from T cells, B-cell-depleted T cells, or PBMCs.

Methods used by the authors: Counts of nucleated cells, estimated from reference gene primer amplification, were obtained. Sequencing was performed with immunoSEQ multiplex PCR; in TCRdb, only in-frame clones are kept and a portion is missing. V, J and clone size are taken as reported in that table, and D and trimming were inferred from the DNA itself. The table records more than 50,000 clones, around 74% of them present only once. The CDR3 runs 18 residues. From germline, CDR1 is SGHRS and CDR2 YFSETQ. V lost 4 bases, J lost 2 bases, and 14 bases stayed unmatched. The source of this sequence is a woman aged 80 or over with acute or convalescent COVID-19. The material sequenced was peripheral blood. The chain has TRBV5-1 and TRBJ2-3; 9 bases line up with TRBD1. The CDR3, as DNA: TGCGCCAGCAGCGCGGGGACAGGGAACCAAGGCCTCACAGATACGCAGTATTTT. Protein: CASSAGTGNQGLTDTQYF.